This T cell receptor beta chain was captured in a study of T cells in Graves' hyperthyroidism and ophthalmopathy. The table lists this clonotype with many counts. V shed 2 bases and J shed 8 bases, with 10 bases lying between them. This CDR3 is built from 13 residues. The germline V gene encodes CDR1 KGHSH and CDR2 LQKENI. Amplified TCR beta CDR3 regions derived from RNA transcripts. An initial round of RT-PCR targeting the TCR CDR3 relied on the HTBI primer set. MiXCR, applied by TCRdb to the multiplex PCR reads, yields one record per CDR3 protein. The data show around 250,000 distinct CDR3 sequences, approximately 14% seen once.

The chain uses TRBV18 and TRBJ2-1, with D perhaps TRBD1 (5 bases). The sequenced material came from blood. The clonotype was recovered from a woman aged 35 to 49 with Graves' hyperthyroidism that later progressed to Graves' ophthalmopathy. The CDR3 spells CASSPTVGDEQFF. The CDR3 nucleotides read TGTGCCAGCTCACCAACCGTAGGGGATGAGCAGTTCTTC.